This T cell receptor (beta chain) originates from a study of shared clonotypes between healthy human individuals. The germline V gene encodes CDR1 SGHRS and CDR2 YFSETQ. Unmatched junction bases numbered 3, after V lost 0 bases and J lost 0 bases. The CDR3 sequence is 16 residues long. Study-level results: Naive subsets generally had larger estimated richness than memory subsets. Sequencing depth was expected to influence donor clonotype sharing.

An even split of each subset's genomic DNA across several immunoSEQ plates was performed. Per sorted-subset replicate PCR, input was approximately 0.2 ug DNA, representing tens of thousands of T cell genomes. TCRdb keeps only in-frame clones here, not all; method: immunoSEQ multiplex PCR. The sample consists of roughly 1,600,000 clones, just under 99% of them appearing once. Of note for this clone: Its specificity is unknown.

This chain connects TRBV5-1 to TRBJ2-3; 8 bases are a match to TRBD2. This TCR came from a man aged 30 to 45 in good health. Sequencing was performed on naive CD4+ T cells sorted from blood. Sample subset: CD45RA+ positively selected. The CDR3 loop is CASSLELAASTDTQYF. The DNA of the CDR3 is TGCGCCAGCAGCTTGGAACTAGCGGCTAGCACAGATACGCAGTATTTT. The full variable domain, rest sourced from reference TRBV5-1 and TRBJ2-3, is KAGVTQTPRYLIKTRGQQVTLSCSPISGHRSVSWYQQTPGQGLQFLFEYFSETQRNKGNFPGRFSGRQFSNSRSEMNVSTLELGDSALYLCASSLELAASTDTQYFGPGTRLTVL.